The 26 T cell receptor beta chains presented below share a single source sample, sequenced in a study of technical replicates of blood from a handful of donors (dated by TCRdb to 2016 to 2017). Libraries were built with the immunoSEQ multiplex PCR assay. TCRdb mirrors the immuneACCESS table, restricted to in-frame sequences. Some clones are absent from its copies; in checked studies, under half trace to an unresolved V gene, and the reason for the others is unknown. Present in this sample are 70,000 to 95,000 clones, around 94% of which were seen just once. The ten largest clones represent about 0.24% of the sample. The sample consisted of T cells isolated from PBMCs. The receptors here all came from a human donor in good health.

On this clone: The germline gene is not matched at one end of the junction; a read error may be the cause. The CDR3 sequence: CSVGLSGNIIYF. CDR3 DNA sequence: TGCAGCGTTGGACTTTCTGGAAACATCATATATTTT. The chain carries TRBV29-1 and TRBJ1-3; no clear D. This CDR3 has 12 amino acids. Germline V gene data show CDR1 as SQVTM and CDR2 as ANQGSEA.

This clone was seen just once. The chain recombines TRBV9 with TRBJ2-7; 7 bases are a match to TRBD1. CDR3 length: 14 amino acids. Germline values: CDR1 SGDLS, CDR2 YYNGEE. J lost 2 bases, V lost 3 bases, and 5 bases had no gene match. The CDR3 DNA follows: TGTGCCAGCAGCGGCGGACAGGAACCCTACGAGCAGTACTTC. Encoded protein: CASSGGQEPYEQYF. The variable domain in full, completed from reference TRBV9 and TRBJ2-7, reads DSGVTQTPKHLITATGQRVTLRCSPRSGDLSVYWYQQSLDQGLQFLIQYYNGEERAKGNILERFSAQQFPDLHSELNLSSLELGDSALYFCASSGGQEPYEQYFGPGTRLTVT.

The chain couples TRBV6-1 to TRBJ2-7; weak D call: TRBD2 (6 bases). The germline CDR1 and CDR2 sequences are MNHNS and SASEGT. Trimming removed 4 bases at V and 2 bases at J, with 15 bases between. This CDR3 is 15 amino acids long. As DNA, the CDR3 is TGTGCCAGCAGTGGGGAGGAGTCAAGGGCCTACGAGCAGTACTTC. It is translated as CASSGEESRAYEQYF.

The chain joins TRBV6-6 to TRBJ2-1, with TRBD2 identical over 9 bases. The germline V gene encodes CDR1 MNHNY and CDR2 SVGAGI (reference sequence). The CDR3 spans 16 residues. The junction had 4 bases not matched to a gene; V was cut back by 0 bases and J by 4 bases. The DNA of the CDR3 is TGTGCCAGCAGTTACTCGGTTAGCGGGAGTTACAATGAGCAGTTCTTC. Protein sequence: CASSYSVSGSYNEQFF.

V is TRBV5-1 and J is TRBJ1-4; 7 nucleotides match TRBD1. The V gene's germline CDR1 is SGHRS and CDR2 YFSETQ. V dropped 4 bases and J dropped 5; count of bases not matched to a gene: 5. CDR3 length: 14 residues. The CDR3 region has the DNA TGCGCCAGCAGCCCAGACAGGGAGAATGAAAAACTGTTTTTT. Its protein product is CASSPDRENEKLFF.

V and J are TRBV6-1 and TRBJ1-1; unclear D gene. The V gene's germline CDR1 is MNHNS and CDR2 SASEGT. V was clipped by 1 base and J by 0 bases, with 9 bases between them. The CDR3 runs 15 residues. This CDR3 reads CASSEVPVLNTEAFF. CDR3 coding DNA: TGTGCCAGCAGTGAAGTCCCAGTCCTGAACACTGAAGCTTTCTTT.

The chain uses TRBV28 and TRBJ1-4; D is undetermined. Trimming left V 6 bases short and J 8 bases short, with 4 bases between. The CDR3 is made up of 10 amino acids. Germline V gene data show CDR1 as MDHEN and CDR2 as SYDVKM. CDR3 sequence: CASRGEKLFF. The CDR3 DNA reads TGTGCCAGCAGGGGCGAAAAACTGTTTTTT.

This clone has just one count. The V and J genes are TRBV4-1 and TRBJ1-4; TRBD1 is a possible D gene (5 bases). The CDR3 sequence is 17 residues long. Per the germline V gene, CDR1 is MGHRA and CDR2 is YSYEKL. Trimming took 3 bases from V and 3 from J, leaving 17 bases between them. The CDR3 spells CASSHPGAGRSNEKLFF. The DNA for the CDR3 is TGCGCCAGCAGCCACCCCGGAGCGGGACGTTCTAATGAAAAACTGTTTTTT.

This chain joins TRBV19 and TRBJ2-7, with D tentatively TRBD2 (6 bases). The CDR3 extends over 14 amino acids. Between the trimmed V and J ends, which lost 6 bases and 3 bases, there was a span of 15 bases. CDR1 LNHDA and CDR2 SQIVND come from the germline V gene (reference sequence). CDR3 DNA: TGTGCCAGTAGGGCGGGACCCGACTACTACGAGCAGTACTTC. Encoded protein: CASRAGPDYYEQYF.

V usage is TRBV6-5 and J usage is TRBJ2-7, with D possibly TRBD1 on 6 matching bases. CDR1 MNHEY and CDR2 SVGAGI come from the germline V gene. V was shortened by 5 bases and J by 6 bases, with 14 bases between the two germline ends. The CDR3 loop spans 13 amino acids. The CDR3: CASSHPTGFEQYF. The CDR3 bases are TGTGCCAGCAGTCACCCGACAGGCTTCGAGCAGTACTTC.

The CDR3 loop is CASSPRGSKQFF. In nucleotides, the CDR3 is TGTGCCAGCAGCCCCAGGGGGTCTAAGCAGTTCTTC. The genes are TRBV4-2 and TRBJ2-1; TRBD1 agrees at 7 bases. Germline CDR1 reads LGHNA; CDR2 reads YNFKEQ. J lost 11 bases, V lost 4 bases, and 5 bases had no gene match. The CDR3 has 12 amino acids.

This chain uses TRBV7-2 with TRBJ2-1, with 13 bases matching TRBD2. This CDR3 contains 16 residues. Germline V gene data show CDR1 as SGHTA and CDR2 as FQGNSA. V lost 5 bases and J lost 8; bases outside the gene matches: 9. Written as DNA, the CDR3 is TGTGCCAGCAGCCGACCCGGACTAGCGGGAGCCGATGAGCAGTTCTTC. This codes for CASSRPGLAGADEQFF.

The chain recombines TRBV7-9 with TRBJ1-2; D remains unclear. V gave up 2 bases and J gave up 1 base, with 8 bases separating them. The CDR3 has 14 amino acids. Germline CDR1 SEHNR, CDR2 FQNEAQ (reference sequence). In nucleotides, the CDR3 is TGTGCCAGCAGCTTAAATCAGAATAACTATGGCTACACCTTC. Translating gives CASSLNQNNYGYTF.

This chain joins TRBV4-1 and TRBJ2-2, with TRBD2 matching 10 bases. Germline CDR1 and CDR2: MGHRA and YSYEKL. The CDR3 runs 16 residues. J lost 4 bases, V lost 5 bases, and 7 bases had no gene match. CDR3 sequence (DNA): TGCGCCAGCAGCGACGTACTAGCGGGATCCACCGGGGAGCTGTTTTTT. The encoded protein is CASSDVLAGSTGELFF.

The J gene is TRBJ2-2, the V gene TRBV5-6; D unresolved. CDR1 SGHDT and CDR2 YYEEEE come from the germline V gene. The CDR3 has 17 amino acids. Trimming cost V 5 bases and J 1 base, with 18 bases left between them. This CDR3 reads CASSWLDAWVNTGELFF. As DNA, the CDR3 is TGTGCCAGCAGTTGGCTAGATGCTTGGGTGAACACCGGGGAGCTGTTTTTT. The variable domain in full, with the rest retrieved from reference TRBV5-6 and TRBJ2-2, is DAGVTQSPTHLIKTRGQQVTLRCSPKSGHDTVSWYQQALGQGPQFIFQYYEEEERQRGNFPDRFSGHQFPNYSSELNVNALLLGDSALYLCASSWLDAWVNTGELFFGEGSRLTVL.

The genes are TRBV5-1 and TRBJ1-1; 8 bases match TRBD1. Germline trimming cut 3 bases from V and 0 bases from J; bases unmatched to any gene: 7. This CDR3 is 16 amino acids long. CDR1 and CDR2 from the germline V gene are SGHRS and YFSETQ. The CDR3: CASSSDRGIMNTEAFF. The CDR3 DNA reads as TGCGCCAGCAGCTCTGACAGGGGAATCATGAACACTGAAGCTTTCTTT.

The chain joins TRBV2 to TRBJ2-7, with 11 bases matching TRBD2. CDR1 is SNHLY and CDR2 is FYNNEI in the germline V gene. V lost 9 bases, J lost 5 bases, and 3 bases stayed unmatched. The CDR3 spans 12 residues. The CDR3 spells CASLAGGNEQYF. The CDR3 DNA follows: TGTGCCAGTCTAGCGGGGGGTAACGAGCAGTACTTC.

The V call is TRBV7-9, the J call TRBJ2-7, with a tentative D call TRBD2 (5 bases). The germline CDR1 and CDR2 sequences are SEHNR and FQNEAQ (reference sequence). V lost 4 bases and J lost 0, with 22 bases in between. This CDR3 has 18 residues. Here the CDR3 DNA reads TGTGCCAGCAGCTCAACACGGGGAGCAGGCCGAAACTCCTACGAGCAGTACTTC. It specifies CASSSTRGAGRNSYEQYF.

The rearrangement uses TRBV6-6 and TRBJ2-1, with 8 positions matching TRBD2. Germline assignment: CDR1 MNHNY and CDR2 SVGAGI (reference sequence). The J segment lost 4 bases and the V segment lost 0 bases, leaving 5 bases of the junction unmatched. This CDR3 has 16 amino acids. In nucleotides, the CDR3 is TGTGCCAGCAGTTACTCAACTAGCGGAATATACAATGAGCAGTTCTTC. Amino acids: CASSYSTSGIYNEQFF.

V gene TRBV19 combines with J gene TRBJ2-2, with 10 bases fitting TRBD2. Germline V gene lookup returns CDR1 LNHDA and CDR2 SQIVND (reference sequence). This CDR3 comprises 18 residues. The ends lost 4 bases at V and 9 bases at J; junction bases unmatched: 17. The CDR3 DNA is TGTGCCAGTAGTACCGACATACCTAGCGGGAGAGGGACCCGGGAGCTGTTTTTT. Protein sequence: CASSTDIPSGRGTRELFF.

The V gene is TRBV10-3, the J gene TRBJ1-5; 9 bases agree with TRBD1. The trim removed 2 bases at V and 5 bases at J, leaving 4 bases unmatched. The germline CDR1 and CDR2 sequences are ENHRY and SYGVKD. CDR3 length: 15 amino acids. CDR3 region: CAISETGTGYQPQHF. The CDR3 DNA sequence: TGTGCCATCAGTGAGACCGGGACAGGGTATCAGCCCCAGCATTTT.

The V and J genes are TRBV9 and TRBJ2-5; weak D call: TRBD2 (7 bases). V lost 3 bases, J lost 5 bases, and 14 bases lay in between. Germline V gene lookup returns CDR1 SGDLS and CDR2 YYNGEE. The length of the CDR3 is 14 residues. The CDR3 loop reads CASSALGGPETQYF. Written as DNA, the CDR3 is TGTGCCAGCAGCGCGTTGGGGGGGCCCGAGACCCAGTACTTC.

This clone was found once. CDR3 coding DNA: TGTGCCTGGAGTGTGGGGGGGGGCTACACCTTC. Translated, it gives CAWSVGGGYTF. V gene TRBV30 combines with J gene TRBJ1-2; the D gene is possibly TRBD1 (5 bases). Trimming pared 0 bases from V and 8 bases from J, leaving 7 bases between. CDR1 and CDR2 (germline): GTSNPN, SVGIG (reference sequence). This CDR3 is built from 11 residues.

In this sample, this clone turned up a few times. V usage is TRBV4-1 and J usage is TRBJ1-2; 8 bases align to TRBD1. The CDR3 runs 15 residues. Germline CDR1 MGHRA, CDR2 YSYEKL. Trimming removed 0 bases from V and 4 bases from J; junction bases left unmatched: 4. The CDR3 spells CASSQEKQGGYGYTF. The DNA of the CDR3 is TGCGCCAGCAGCCAAGAAAAACAGGGGGGCTATGGCTACACCTTC.

The chain uses TRBV10-3 and TRBJ2-3; a weak D match, TRBD1 (5 bases). This CDR3 is built from 14 residues. The V end lost 10 bases, the J end lost 4 bases, and 18 bases lay between the germline ends. Germline values: CDR1 ENHRY, CDR2 SYGVKD. The CDR3 here is CATASRETADTQYF. In nucleotides, the CDR3 is TGTGCCACAGCATCCAGGGAAACCGCAGATACGCAGTATTTT.

The chain recombines TRBV4-2 with TRBJ1-1; 7 bases agree with TRBD1. Germline V gives CDR1 LGHNA, CDR2 YNFKEQ. This CDR3 contains 18 residues. V dropped 3 bases and J dropped 4; count of bases not matched to a gene: 17. CDR3: CASSQFRPSDRKGTEAFF. The CDR3 DNA is TGTGCCAGCAGCCAGTTCCGGCCCTCGGACAGGAAGGGCACTGAAGCTTTCTTT.